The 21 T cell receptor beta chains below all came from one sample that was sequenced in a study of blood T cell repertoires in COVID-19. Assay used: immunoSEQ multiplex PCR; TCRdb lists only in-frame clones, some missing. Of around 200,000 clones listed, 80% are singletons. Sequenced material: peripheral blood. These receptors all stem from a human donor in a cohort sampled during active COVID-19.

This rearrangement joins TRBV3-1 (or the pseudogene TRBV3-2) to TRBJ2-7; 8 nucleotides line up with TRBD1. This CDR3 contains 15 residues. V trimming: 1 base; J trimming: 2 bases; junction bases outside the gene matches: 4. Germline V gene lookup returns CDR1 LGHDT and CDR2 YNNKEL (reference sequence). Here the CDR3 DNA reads TGTGCCAGCAGCCAAGGGCCGACAGGGGCCTACGAGCAGTACTTC. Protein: CASSQGPTGAYEQYF.

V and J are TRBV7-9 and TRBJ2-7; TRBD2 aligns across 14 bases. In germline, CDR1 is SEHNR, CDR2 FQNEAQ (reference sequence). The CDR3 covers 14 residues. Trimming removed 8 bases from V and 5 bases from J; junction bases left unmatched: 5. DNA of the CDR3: TGTGCCAGCGGGACTAGCGGGAGATCGAACGAGCAGTACTTC. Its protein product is CASGTSGRSNEQYF. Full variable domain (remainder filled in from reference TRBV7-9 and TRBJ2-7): DTGVSQNPRHKITKRGQNVTFRCDPISEHNRLYWYRQTLGQGPEFLTYFQNEAQLEKSRLLSDRFSAERPKGSFSTLEIQRTEQGDSAMYLCASGTSGRSNEQYFGPGTRLTVT.

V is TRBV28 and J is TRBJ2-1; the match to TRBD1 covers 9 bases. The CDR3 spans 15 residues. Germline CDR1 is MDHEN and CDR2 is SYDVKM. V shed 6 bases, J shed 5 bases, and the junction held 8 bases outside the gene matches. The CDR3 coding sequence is TGTGCCAGCAGAGTTACCGGGACAGGGAACAATGAGCAGTTCTTC. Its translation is CASRVTGTGNNEQFF.

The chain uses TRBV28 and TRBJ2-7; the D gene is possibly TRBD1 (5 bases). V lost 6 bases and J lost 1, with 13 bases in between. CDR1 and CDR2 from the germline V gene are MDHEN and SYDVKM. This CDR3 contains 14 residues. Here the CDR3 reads CASSPNQGSYEQYF. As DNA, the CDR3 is TGTGCCAGCAGCCCGAACCAGGGATCCTACGAGCAGTACTTC.

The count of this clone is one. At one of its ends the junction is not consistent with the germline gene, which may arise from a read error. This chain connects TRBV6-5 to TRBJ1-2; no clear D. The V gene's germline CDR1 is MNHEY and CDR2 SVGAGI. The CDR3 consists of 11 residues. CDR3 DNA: TGTGCCACCAGTTCGAACTATGGCTACACCTTC. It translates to CATSSNYGYTF.

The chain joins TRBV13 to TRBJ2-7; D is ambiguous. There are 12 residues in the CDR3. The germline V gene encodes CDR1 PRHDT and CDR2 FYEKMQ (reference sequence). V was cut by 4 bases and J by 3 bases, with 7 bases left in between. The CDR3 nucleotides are TGTGCCAGCAGCTCTCTTTACTACGAGCAGTACTTC. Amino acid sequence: CASSSLYYEQYF.

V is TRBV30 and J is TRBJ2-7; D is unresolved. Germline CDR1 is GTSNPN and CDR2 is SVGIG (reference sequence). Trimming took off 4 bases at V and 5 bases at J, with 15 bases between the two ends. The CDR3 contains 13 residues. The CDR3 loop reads CAWNGLPGDEQYF. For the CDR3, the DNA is TGTGCCTGGAATGGGCTACCTGGCGACGAGCAGTACTTC.

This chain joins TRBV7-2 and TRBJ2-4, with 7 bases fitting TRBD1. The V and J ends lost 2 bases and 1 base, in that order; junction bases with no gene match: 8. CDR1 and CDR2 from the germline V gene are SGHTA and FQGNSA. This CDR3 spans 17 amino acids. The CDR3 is CASSLPRGLSAKNIQYF. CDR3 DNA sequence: TGTGCCAGCAGCTTACCTAGGGGGCTATCGGCCAAAAACATTCAGTACTTC. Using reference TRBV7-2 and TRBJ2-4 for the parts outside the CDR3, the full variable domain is GAGVSQSPSNKVTEKGKDVELRCDPISGHTALYWYRQSLGQGLEFLIYFQGNSAPDKSGLPSDRFSAERTGGSVSTLTIQRTQQEDSAVYLCASSLPRGLSAKNIQYFGAGTRLSVL.

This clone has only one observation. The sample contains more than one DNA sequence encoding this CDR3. CDR3 region: CASSLGGNYGYTF. The DNA for the CDR3 is TGTGCCAGCAGTTTAGGCGGAAACTATGGCTACACCTTC. The chain employs TRBV28 and TRBJ1-2, with D hard to call. Germline V CDR1 and CDR2: MDHEN, SYDVKM. The CDR3 is 13 amino acids. Trimming shortened V by 2 bases and J by 2 bases, and 6 bases separated the two germline ends.

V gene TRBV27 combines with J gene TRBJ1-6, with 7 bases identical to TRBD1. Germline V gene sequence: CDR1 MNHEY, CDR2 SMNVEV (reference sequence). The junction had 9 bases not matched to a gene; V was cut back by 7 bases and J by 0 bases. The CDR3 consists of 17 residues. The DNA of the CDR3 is TGTGCCAGCACCCCCCGACAGGGAAGCTCCTATAATTCACCCCTCCACTTT. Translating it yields CASTPRQGSSYNSPLHF.

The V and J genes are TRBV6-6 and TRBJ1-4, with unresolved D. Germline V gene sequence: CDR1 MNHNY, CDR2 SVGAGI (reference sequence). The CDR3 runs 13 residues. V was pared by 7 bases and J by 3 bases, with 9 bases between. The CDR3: CASTRKSNEKLFF. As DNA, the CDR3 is TGTGCCAGCACGAGGAAGTCTAATGAAAAACTGTTTTTT.

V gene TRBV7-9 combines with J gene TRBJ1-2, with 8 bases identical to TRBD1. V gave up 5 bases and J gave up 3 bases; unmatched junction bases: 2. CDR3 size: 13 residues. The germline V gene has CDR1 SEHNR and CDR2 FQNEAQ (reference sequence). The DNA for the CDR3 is TGTGCCAGCAGCGAGGACAGGGACTATGGCTACACCTTC. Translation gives CASSEDRDYGYTF.

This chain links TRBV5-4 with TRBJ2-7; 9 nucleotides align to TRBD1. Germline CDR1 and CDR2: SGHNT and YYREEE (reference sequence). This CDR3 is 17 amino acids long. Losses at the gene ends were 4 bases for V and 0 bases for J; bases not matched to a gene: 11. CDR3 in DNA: TGTGCCAGCAGCGCTAACCCGACGACAGGGGGCTCCTACGAGCAGTACTTC. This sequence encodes CASSANPTTGGSYEQYF.

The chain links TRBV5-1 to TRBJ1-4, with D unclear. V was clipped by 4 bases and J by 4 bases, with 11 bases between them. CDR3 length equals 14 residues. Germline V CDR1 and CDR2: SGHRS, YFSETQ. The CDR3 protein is CASSLGALNEKLFF. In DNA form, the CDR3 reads TGCGCCAGCAGCCTGGGAGCTCTTAATGAAAAACTGTTTTTT.

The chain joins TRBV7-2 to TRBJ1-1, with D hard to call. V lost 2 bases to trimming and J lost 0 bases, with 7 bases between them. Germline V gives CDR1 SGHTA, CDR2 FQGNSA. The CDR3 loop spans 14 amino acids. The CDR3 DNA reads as TGTGCCAGCAGCTTACTTGGCCTGAACACTGAAGCTTTCTTT. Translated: CASSLLGLNTEAFF.

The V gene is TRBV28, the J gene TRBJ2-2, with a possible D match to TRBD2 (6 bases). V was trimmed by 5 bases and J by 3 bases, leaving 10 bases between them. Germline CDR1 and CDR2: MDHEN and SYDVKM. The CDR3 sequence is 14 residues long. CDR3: CASSHGTHTGELFF. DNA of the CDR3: TGTGCCAGCAGTCATGGGACTCACACCGGGGAGCTGTTTTTT.

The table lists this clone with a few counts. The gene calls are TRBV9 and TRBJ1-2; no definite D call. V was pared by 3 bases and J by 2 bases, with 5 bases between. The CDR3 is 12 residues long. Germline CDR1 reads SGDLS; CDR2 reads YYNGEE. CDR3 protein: CASSGGNYGYTF. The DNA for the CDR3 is TGTGCCAGCAGCGGAGGGAACTATGGCTACACCTTC.

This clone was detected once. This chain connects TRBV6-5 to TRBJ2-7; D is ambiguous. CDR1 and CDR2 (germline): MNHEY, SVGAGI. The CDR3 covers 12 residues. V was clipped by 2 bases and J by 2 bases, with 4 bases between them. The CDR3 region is CASSYGPYEQYF. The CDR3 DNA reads TGTGCCAGCAGTTACGGGCCCTACGAGCAGTACTTC.

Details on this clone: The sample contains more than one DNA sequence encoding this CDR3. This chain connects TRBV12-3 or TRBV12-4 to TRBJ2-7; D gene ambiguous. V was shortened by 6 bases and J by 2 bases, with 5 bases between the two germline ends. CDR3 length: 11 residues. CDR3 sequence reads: CASSYTYEQYF. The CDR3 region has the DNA TGTGCCAGCAGCTATACCTACGAGCAGTACTTC.

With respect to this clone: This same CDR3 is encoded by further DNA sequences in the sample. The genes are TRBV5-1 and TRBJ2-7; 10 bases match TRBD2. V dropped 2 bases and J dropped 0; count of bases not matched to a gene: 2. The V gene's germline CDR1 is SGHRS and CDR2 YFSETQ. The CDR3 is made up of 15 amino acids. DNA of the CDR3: TGCGCCAGCAGCTTTTCTAGCGGGAGCTCCTACGAGCAGTACTTC. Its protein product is CASSFSSGSSYEQYF.

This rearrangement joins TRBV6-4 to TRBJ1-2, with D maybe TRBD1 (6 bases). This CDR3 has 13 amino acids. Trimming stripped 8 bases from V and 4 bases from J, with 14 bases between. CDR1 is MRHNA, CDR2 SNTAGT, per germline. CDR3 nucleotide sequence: TGTGCCAGCGGGCCCGGGGGGGCCTATGGCTACACCTTC. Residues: CASGPGGAYGYTF.